The sequence of this TCR beta chain was determined in a study of blood T cells in healthy people across ages. Study at large: Every two T cells gave about one barcoded beta molecule via template switching.

Study-wide results and limits: It was the long-lived donors that had more naive CD4+ cells and higher diversity than aged donors.

PCR was performed a second time for about 7 to 12 cycles using a sample-barcoded 5' primer and a J-beta primer mix. From the 5' RACE reads, TCRdb called clonotypes with MiXCR, one entry per CDR3 protein. This sample yields under 1 million distinct CDR3 sequences, of which around 42% are seen a single time; roughly 19% belongs to the top ten. RNA extraction gave at least 5 micrograms of total RNA per sample. Germline V gene sequence: CDR1 MNHNY, CDR2 SVGAGI (reference sequence). Between the trimmed V and J ends, which lost 6 bases and 0 bases, there was a span of 9 bases. This CDR3 has 13 amino acids. This clonotype has a count of ten or more. Its cognate antigen is unknown.

This sequence originates from a man between 60 and 75 years old in good health. The gene calls are TRBV6-6 and TRBJ2-7; tentatively, D is TRBD1 (6 bases). Sequencing was done on a sample of blood. The DNA for the CDR3 is TGTGCCAGCAGCCGACAGGTCTCCTACGAGCAGTACTTC. This sequence encodes CASSRQVSYEQYF.